This T cell receptor beta chain originates from a study of blood T cell repertoires in COVID-19 (TCRdb year 2020). For context, the study as a whole: Samples covering the acute and convalescent phases of COVID-19 were provided by collaborators in the United States, Italy and Spain. Where available, HLA class I and class II types were obtained from metadata supplied by the sample provider rather than from assay-based typing. Nearly every sample came with metadata listing a de-identified subject ID, COVID-19 status, age in years and sex. Subjects who had been exposed to COVID-19, were actively infected with it, or had recovered from it provided the deeply sampled blood TCRbeta repertoires that made up the dataset. The repertoires were released in a freely available public database meant as a resource for research on the immune response to SARS-CoV-2. Samples came from the ongoing ImmuneRACE study (first 160 participants) plus 1,254 subjects from 6 global collaborators. The prospective study material was composed of cDNA or gDNA derived from T cells, B-cell-depleted T cells, or PBMCs. Broader findings and caveats from the paper: The amount of clinical and demographic metadata varied by source and participant and was provided uncurated.

TCRbeta CDR3 regions were amplified from genomic DNA using the immunoSEQ Assay, a bias-controlled multiplex PCR. Concerning the study's data processing: The number of nucleated cells in each sample was estimated from the amplification of reference gene primers within the assay. To quantify the absolute abundance of each unique TCRbeta CDR3 rearrangement, sequence reads were collapsed and filtered. For each sample, productive Simpson clonality was calculated as the square root of Simpson's diversity index over productive rearrangements. The immuneACCESS repertoire file appears here via TCRdb, limited to in-frame rearrangements. These files lack a portion of the clones; in checked studies, under half of the deficit traces to unresolved V genes, and the cause of the others is not known. The V and J calls and the clone size are those of that table, but D and trimming were determined from the DNA. This sample lists approximately 190,000 clones; 80% to 85% were detected once. The ten biggest clones cover roughly 6.1% of the sample.

As concerns this clone: The antigen it recognizes is unknown. Base quality data are lacking; no much larger clone is found one base away.

CDR1 GTSNPN and CDR2 SVGIG were looked up in the germline V gene (reference sequence). The CDR3 has 13 amino acids, counting the end cysteine and phenylalanine. The only DNA kept is the CDR3, 39 bases in frame from the first base. The V end loses 1 base and the J end loses 4 bases, and a stretch of 10 bases separates them. The collaborating institutions used their own protocols to collect whole blood in K2EDTA tubes. For TCRbeta analysis, collaborators shipped samples in one of three forms: frozen whole blood, isolated PBMCs, or DNA extracted from either of those sample types. The sequence was obtained from a woman aged 40 to 50 with acute or convalescent COVID-19. The chain employs TRBV30 and TRBJ2-5; TRBD2 is possibly the D segment (5 matching bases). The sample comprised peripheral blood. The CDR3 reads CAWSGTVGETQYF. The DNA reads as follows: TGTGCCTGGAGTGGGACTGTGGGAGAGACCCAGTACTTC. The full variable domain, completed from the reference TRBV30 and TRBJ2-5 proteins outside the CDR3, reads SQTIHQWPATLVQPVGSPLSLECTVEGTSNPNLYWYRQAAGRGLQLLFYSVGIGQISSEVPQNLSASRPQDRQFILSSKKLLLSDSGFYLCAWSGTVGETQYFGPGTRLLVL.